This entry lists 28 T cell receptor beta chains sequenced from one sample in a study of CD8 T cells in Susac syndrome (dated by TCRdb to the late 2010s). Library preparation used the immunoSEQ multiplex PCR assay. RNA was extracted using the RNeasy kit, and roughly 0.45 to 1 microgram was reverse transcribed with random hexamers. The public reads were quality trimmed at Q25 with fastp and then assembled into clones with MiXCR by TCRdb, keeping productive beta chains. Each CDR3 protein gets just one entry, which takes the most common genes and DNA from the rows behind it. Here the sample has 250,000 to 350,000 distinct CDR3 sequences; about 88% occur a single time. The ten biggest clones cover about 0.11% of the sample. The source material was CD8+ T cells from PBMCs. The receptor set was obtained from a human donor with multiple sclerosis.

This clonotype was observed a single time. The chain couples TRBV2 to TRBJ1-1, with 8 bases aligning to TRBD1. The germline V gene has CDR1 SNHLY and CDR2 FYNNEI. V shed 11 bases and J 7 bases; nucleotides not matched to a gene: 9. This CDR3 region has 12 residues. The CDR3 protein is CAVDRGSVEAFF. The CDR3 coding sequence is TGTGCCGTAGACAGGGGATCGGTTGAAGCTTTCTTT.

This clonotype was counted once. A junction end diverges from the germline sequence, so it may reflect a read error. The chain recombines TRBV28 with TRBJ2-7; D unclear. This CDR3 region has 13 residues. Looked up from germline, CDR1 is MDHEN and CDR2 is SYDVKM. The CDR3 DNA reads TGTGCCAGCAGCCATACTACCTCCTACGAGCAGTGCTTC. It codes for CASSHTTSYEQCF.

The J gene is TRBJ2-5, the V gene TRBV28; D call uncertain. Trimming stripped 2 bases from V and 4 bases from J, with 8 bases between. The germline V gene encodes CDR1 MDHEN and CDR2 SYDVKM. This CDR3 is 13 amino acids long. The CDR3 nucleotides read TGTGCCAGCAGTTTAAGTATGCGAGAGACCCAGTACTTC. Residues: CASSLSMRETQYF.

This chain links TRBV7-4 with TRBJ2-1; D gene unclear. The CDR3 is 15 amino acids. CDR1 and CDR2 (germline): SGHVT, SQSDAQ. V dropped 2 bases and J dropped 7 bases, with 15 bases sitting between them. The DNA for the CDR3 is TGTGCCAGCAGCTTAAGTAGCCCCCTCGGAAATGAGCAGTTCTTC. Protein product: CASSLSSPLGNEQFF.

This chain connects TRBV29-1 to TRBJ1-2; D not certain. This CDR3 region has 13 residues. Germline CDR1 reads SQVTM; CDR2 reads ANQGSEA. V lost 3 bases to trimming and J lost 0 bases, with 8 bases between them. Here the CDR3 DNA reads TGCAGCGTTGAGGGAGGAACTAACTATGGCTACACCTTC. It encodes CSVEGGTNYGYTF.

The chain joins TRBV13 to TRBJ2-1; possibly TRBD2 for D (5 bases). With 4 bases removed from V and 3 bases from J, the gap between germline ends came to 16 bases. Germline V gene lookup returns CDR1 PRHDT and CDR2 FYEKMQ (reference sequence). The CDR3 contains 16 residues. CDR3 protein: CASSSLPKSGYNEQFF. Written as DNA, the CDR3 is TGTGCCAGCAGCTCCCTACCTAAGAGCGGCTACAATGAGCAGTTCTTC.

V is TRBV12-3 or TRBV12-4 and J is TRBJ2-6; D remains unclear. This CDR3 spans 15 amino acids. Trimming took off 1 base at V and 2 bases at J, with 6 bases between the two ends. In DNA form, the CDR3 reads TGTGCCAGCAGTTTAGGAACAGCTGGGGCCAACGTCCTGACTTTC. Amino acid sequence: CASSLGTAGANVLTF.

The chain is built from TRBV6-5 and TRBJ1-4, with 9 bases matching TRBD1. The CDR3 extends over 15 amino acids. V trimming: 4 bases; J trimming: 7 bases; junction bases outside the gene matches: 7. Germline loops: CDR1 MNHEY, CDR2 SVGAGI. The CDR3 is CASSSYTGGGEKLFF. The CDR3 nucleotides are TGTGCCAGCAGTTCCTATACAGGGGGCGGTGAAAAACTGTTTTTT.

This chain connects TRBV27 to TRBJ2-7; TRBD2 agrees at 10 bases. The CDR3 covers 14 residues. Trimming cost V 4 bases and J 6 bases; bases outside gene matches: 6. Germline V CDR1 and CDR2: MNHEY, SMNVEV (reference sequence). The CDR3: CASSSIGLAAEQYF. CDR3 coding DNA: TGTGCCAGCAGTTCCATAGGACTAGCGGCCGAGCAGTACTTC.

The chain has TRBV7-9 and TRBJ2-1, with 8 bases fitting TRBD2. The CDR3 has 15 residues. Germline V CDR1 and CDR2: SEHNR, FQNEAQ (reference sequence). Unmatched junction bases numbered 10, after V lost 7 bases and J lost 5 bases. CDR3 bases: TGTGCCAGCACCCTACCAGCGGGGGTTGACAATGAGCAGTTCTTC. Translated: CASTLPAGVDNEQFF.

The chain carries TRBV5-6 and TRBJ2-1; 8 bases agree with TRBD1. From germline, CDR1 is SGHDT and CDR2 YYEEEE. The CDR3 extends over 16 amino acids. V gave up 3 bases and J gave up 4 bases; unmatched junction bases: 9. The DNA for the CDR3 is TGTGCCAGCAGCTGGGACCAGGGGGCGAATTACAATGAGCAGTTCTTC. Protein product: CASSWDQGANYNEQFF.

J is TRBJ2-7 and V is TRBV4-1, with 9 bases aligning to TRBD2. After removal of 2 bases from V and 2 bases from J, the junction contained 4 bases not matched to a gene. This CDR3 is built from 15 residues. Germline V CDR1 and CDR2: MGHRA, YSYEKL. The chain's CDR3 is CASSQRAGGAYEQYF. The CDR3 region has the DNA TGCGCCAGCAGCCAAAGGGCGGGAGGGGCCTACGAGCAGTACTTC.

The chain has TRBV5-6 and TRBJ2-1; perhaps D is TRBD1 or TRBD2 (6 bases each). CDR1 SGHDT and CDR2 YYEEEE come from the germline V gene. There are 15 residues in the CDR3. Deletions cut 6 bases from V and 9 bases from J, with 22 bases between. The CDR3 loop reads CASIPGFGGRVEQFF. In nucleotides, the CDR3 is TGTGCCAGCATCCCAGGGTTTGGGGGGCGAGTTGAGCAGTTCTTC.

V gene TRBV30 combines with J gene TRBJ2-3; no firm D call. Germline V gene sequence: CDR1 GTSNPN, CDR2 SVGIG (reference sequence). The CDR3 is 14 residues long. Trimming shortened V by 2 bases and J by 0 bases, and 9 bases separated the two germline ends. The CDR3 DNA sequence: TGTGCCTGGAGTATAGCTCTTAGCACAGATACGCAGTATTTT. Protein sequence: CAWSIALSTDTQYF.

The V call is TRBV9, the J call TRBJ1-6; D is uncertain. The V end lost 0 bases, the J end lost 9 bases, and 10 bases lay between the germline ends. Germline CDR1 and CDR2: SGDLS and YYNGEE. CDR3 length equals 14 residues. Written as DNA, the CDR3 is TGTGCCAGCAGCGTAGGCTGGACCCCTTCACCCCTCCACTTT. Translation gives CASSVGWTPSPLHF.

V gene TRBV29-1 combines with J gene TRBJ2-5; unclear D gene. Germline CDR1 SQVTM, CDR2 ANQGSEA. CDR3 length equals 13 residues. The V end was cut by 5 bases, the J end by 4 bases, with 14 bases between. The chain's CDR3 is CSVRKAAVETQYF. The CDR3 DNA reads as TGCAGCGTTCGGAAGGCAGCCGTAGAGACCCAGTACTTC.

V usage is TRBV7-2 and J usage is TRBJ2-7; possibly TRBD2 for D (6 bases). Trimming cost V 5 bases and J 2 bases, with 22 bases left between them. Germline V gene sequence: CDR1 SGHTA, CDR2 FQGNSA. CDR3 size: 17 residues. DNA for the CDR3: TGTGCCAGCAGCCTTCCGGCGAGCGGGCCGGTCCCCTACGAGCAGTACTTC. Its protein product is CASSLPASGPVPYEQYF. Full variable domain (remainder filled in from reference TRBV7-2 and TRBJ2-7): GAGVSQSPSNKVTEKGKDVELRCDPISGHTALYWYRQSLGQGLEFLIYFQGNSAPDKSGLPSDRFSAERTGGSVSTLTIQRTQQEDSAVYLCASSLPASGPVPYEQYFGPGTRLTVT.

This rearrangement joins TRBV2 to TRBJ2-7; no definite D call. The CDR3 is 18 amino acids. Germline CDR1 is SNHLY and CDR2 is FYNNEI. V was trimmed by 5 bases and J by 4 bases, leaving 27 bases between them. The CDR3 sequence: CASSNTGKKQLRPYEQYF. DNA for the CDR3: TGTGCCAGCAGTAATACCGGAAAAAAACAACTCAGGCCATACGAGCAGTACTTC. Together with reference TRBV2 and TRBJ2-7, the CDR3 gives the full variable domain: EPEVTQTPSHQVTQMGQEVILRCVPISNHLYFYWYRQILGQKVEFLVSFYNNEISEKSEIFDDQFSVERPDGSNFTLKIRSTKLEDSAMYFCASSNTGKKQLRPYEQYFGPGTRLTVT.

In this sample, this clonotype turned up once. This chain uses TRBV20-1 with TRBJ2-2, with 9 nucleotides matching TRBD1. Germline V gene data show CDR1 as DFQATT and CDR2 as SNEGSKA (reference sequence). The V segment lost 1 base and the J segment 5 bases; nucleotides outside the gene matches: 17. The CDR3 is 19 amino acids. The CDR3 DNA reads TGCAGTGCTAGAGTGACGTTGGGACAGGGCCCCCTACGGACCGGGGAGCTGTTTTTT. Its protein product is CSARVTLGQGPLRTGELFF.

As DNA, the CDR3 is TGCGCCAGCAGCCAAGAACCTAGGAGTCCAGATACGCAGTATTTT. Its protein product is CASSQEPRSPDTQYF. The rearrangement links TRBV4-1 to TRBJ2-3; D is undetermined. Per the germline V gene, CDR1 is MGHRA and CDR2 is YSYEKL. This CDR3 spans 15 amino acids. V shed 0 bases and J shed 4 bases, with 11 bases lying between them.

V is TRBV7-3 and J is TRBJ2-7; TRBD2 might be the D (6 bases). Germline V gene sequence: CDR1 SGHTA, CDR2 FQGTGA. V was shortened by 5 bases and J by 5 bases, with 22 bases between the two germline ends. The CDR3 has 16 residues. The CDR3 is CASSPGPGPGDNEQYF. CDR3 nucleotide sequence: TGTGCCAGCAGCCCGGGGCCGGGACCGGGAGATAACGAGCAGTACTTC.

J is TRBJ2-3 and V is TRBV11-2, with D tentatively TRBD2 (7 bases). Trimming stripped 8 bases from V and 5 bases from J, with 17 bases between. Germline-derived CDR1 and CDR2 are SGHAT and FQNNGV. The CDR3 totals 14 residues. Written as DNA, the CDR3 is TGTGCCAGCGGCGTTCGGGGGGCTGGAGATACGCAGTATTTT. Its protein product is CASGVRGAGDTQYF.

The chain links TRBV5-1 to TRBJ2-1, with TRBD1 matching over 7 bases. Germline V gives CDR1 SGHRS, CDR2 YFSETQ. CDR3 length: 14 residues. The junction had 5 bases not matched to a gene; V was cut back by 2 bases and J by 6 bases. DNA of the CDR3: TGCGCCAGCAGCTTCGACAGGGTAGTCAATGAGCAGTTCTTC. As protein: CASSFDRVVNEQFF.

The rearrangement uses TRBV23-1 and TRBJ2-1; D gene uncertain. TRBV23-1 counts as an open reading frame of uncertain function. V lost 10 bases to trimming and J lost 8 bases, with 21 bases between them. CDR3 size: 14 residues. CDR3 sequence reads: CATIGRLPGHEQFF. The DNA for the CDR3 is TGCGCCACCATAGGACGTCTTCCAGGCCATGAGCAGTTCTTC.

J is TRBJ1-1 and V is TRBV30; unclear D gene. The CDR3 has 12 residues. V lost 2 bases, J lost 5 bases, and 9 bases lay in between. Germline V gene sequence: CDR1 GTSNPN, CDR2 SVGIG (reference sequence). DNA of the CDR3: TGTGCCTGGAGTCGGGGTTGGACTGAAGCTTTCTTT. Protein sequence: CAWSRGWTEAFF. The variable domain in full, completed from reference TRBV30 and TRBJ1-1, reads SQTIHQWPATLVQPVGSPLSLECTVEGTSNPNLYWYRQAAGRGLQLLFYSVGIGQISSEVPQNLSASRPQDRQFILSSKKLLLSDSGFYLCAWSRGWTEAFFGQGTRLTVV.

The gene calls are TRBV12-3 or TRBV12-4 and TRBJ2-3; perhaps TRBD1 as D (6 bases). Trimming shortened V by 8 bases and J by 8 bases, and 17 bases separated the two germline ends. CDR3 length equals 13 residues. The CDR3 loop reads CASQGLTQGTQYF. The CDR3 nucleotides are TGTGCCAGCCAGGGGCTAACGCAGGGTACGCAGTATTTT.

This clonotype has a handful of counts. The final CDR3 position lacks the conserved phenylalanine or tryptophan, pointing to a likely read error. The CDR3 region has the DNA TGCAGTGCTAGAGACACTAGCAGACCCCCCTACGAGCAGTACTTG. It specifies CSARDTSRPPYEQYL. The chain recombines TRBV20-1 with TRBJ2-7; D is perhaps TRBD2 (6 bases). CDR3 length: 15 residues. V was cut by 0 bases and J by 2 bases, with 14 bases left in between. The V gene's germline CDR1 is DFQATT and CDR2 SNEGSKA (reference sequence).

This clonotype was observed once. The chain couples TRBV13 to TRBJ2-1; D uncertain. The CDR3 is 15 amino acids. With 2 bases removed from V and 5 bases from J, the gap between germline ends came to 13 bases. Germline V CDR1 and CDR2: PRHDT, FYEKMQ (reference sequence). The DNA for the CDR3 is TGTGCCAGCAGCTTAAGGACGGAGTTGAACAATGAGCAGTTCTTC. This sequence encodes CASSLRTELNNEQFF. The full variable domain, rest sourced from reference TRBV13 and TRBJ2-1, is AAGVIQSPRHLIKEKRETATLKCYPIPRHDTVYWYQQGPGQDPQFLISFYEKMQSDKGSIPDRFSAQQFSDYHSELNMSSLELGDSALYFCASSLRTELNNEQFFGPGTRLTVL.